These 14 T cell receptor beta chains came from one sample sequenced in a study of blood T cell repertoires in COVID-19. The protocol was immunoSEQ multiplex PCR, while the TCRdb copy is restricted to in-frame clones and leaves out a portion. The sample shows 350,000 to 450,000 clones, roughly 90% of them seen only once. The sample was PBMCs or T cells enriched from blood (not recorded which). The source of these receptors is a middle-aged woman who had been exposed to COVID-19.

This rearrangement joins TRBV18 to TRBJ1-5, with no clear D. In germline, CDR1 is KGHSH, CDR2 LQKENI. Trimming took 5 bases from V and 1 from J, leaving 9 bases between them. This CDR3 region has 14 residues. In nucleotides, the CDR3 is TGTGCCAGCTCAGTTCAGGCAAGCAATCAGCCCCAGCATTTT. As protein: CASSVQASNQPQHF. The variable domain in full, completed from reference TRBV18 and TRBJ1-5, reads NAGVMQNPRHLVRRRGQEARLRCSPMKGHSHVYWYRQLPEEGLKFMVYLQKENIIDESGMPKERFSAEFPKEGPSILRIQQVVRGDSAAYFCASSVQASNQPQHFGDGTRLSIL.

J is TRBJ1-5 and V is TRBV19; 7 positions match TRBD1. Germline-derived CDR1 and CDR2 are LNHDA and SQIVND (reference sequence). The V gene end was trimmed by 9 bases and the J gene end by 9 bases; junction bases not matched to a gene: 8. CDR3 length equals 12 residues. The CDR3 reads CASDRATGPQHF. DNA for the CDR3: TGTGCCAGCGACAGGGCGACCGGGCCCCAGCATTTT.

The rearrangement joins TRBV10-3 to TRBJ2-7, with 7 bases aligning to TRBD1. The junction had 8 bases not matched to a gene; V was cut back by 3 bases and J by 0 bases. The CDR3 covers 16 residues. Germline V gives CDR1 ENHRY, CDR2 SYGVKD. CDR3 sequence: CAISDPTGPFSYEQYF. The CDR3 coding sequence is TGTGCCATCAGTGACCCGACAGGGCCCTTCTCCTACGAGCAGTACTTC.

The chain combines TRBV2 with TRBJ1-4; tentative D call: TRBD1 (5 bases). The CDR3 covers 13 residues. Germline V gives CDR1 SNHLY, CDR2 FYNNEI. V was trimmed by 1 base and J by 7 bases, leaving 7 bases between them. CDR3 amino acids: CASSEGGFEKLFF. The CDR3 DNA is TGTGCCAGCAGTGAAGGGGGCTTTGAAAAACTGTTTTTT.

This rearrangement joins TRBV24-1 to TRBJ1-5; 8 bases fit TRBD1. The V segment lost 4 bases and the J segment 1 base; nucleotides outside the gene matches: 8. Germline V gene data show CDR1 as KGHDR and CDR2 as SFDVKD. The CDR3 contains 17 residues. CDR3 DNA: TGTGCCACCAGTGACTCCCGACAGGGGACAAGCAATCAGCCCCAGCATTTT. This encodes CATSDSRQGTSNQPQHF.

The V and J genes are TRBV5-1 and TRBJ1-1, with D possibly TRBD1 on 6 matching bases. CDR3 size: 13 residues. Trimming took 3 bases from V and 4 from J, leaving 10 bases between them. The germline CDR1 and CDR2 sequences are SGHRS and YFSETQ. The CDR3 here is CASSSRTATEAFF. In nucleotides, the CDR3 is TGCGCCAGCAGCTCCCGGACAGCCACTGAAGCTTTCTTT.

The CDR3 region is CASSARGYGNTIYF. CDR3 nucleotide sequence: TGTGCCAGCAGCGCCAGGGGTTACGGAAACACCATATATTTT. The chain recombines TRBV6-2 or TRBV6-3 with TRBJ1-3, with a tentative D call TRBD1 (6 bases). CDR3 length: 14 residues. V dropped 6 bases and J dropped 4 bases, with 13 bases sitting between them. The germline V gene encodes CDR1 MNHEY and CDR2 SVGEGT.

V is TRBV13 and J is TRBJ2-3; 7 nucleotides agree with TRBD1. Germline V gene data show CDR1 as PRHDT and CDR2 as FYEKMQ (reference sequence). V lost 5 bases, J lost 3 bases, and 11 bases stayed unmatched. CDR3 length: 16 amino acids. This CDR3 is CASSLRQGVGTDTQYF. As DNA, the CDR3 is TGTGCCAGCAGCCTCCGACAGGGTGTGGGTACAGATACGCAGTATTTT.

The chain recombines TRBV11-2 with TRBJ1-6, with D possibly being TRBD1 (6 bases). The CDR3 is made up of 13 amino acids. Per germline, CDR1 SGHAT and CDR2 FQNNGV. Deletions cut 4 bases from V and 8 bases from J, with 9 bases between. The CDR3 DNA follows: TGTGCCAGCAGCTCGGGGACATATTCACCCCTCCACTTT. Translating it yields CASSSGTYSPLHF.

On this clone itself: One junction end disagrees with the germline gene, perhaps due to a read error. CDR3 region: CSGEQNTEAFF. The CDR3 DNA sequence: TGCAGCGGTGAACAGAACACTGAAGCTTTCTTT. The chain carries TRBV29-1 and TRBJ1-1; D not certain. CDR1 and CDR2 (germline): SQVTM, ANQGSEA. CDR3 length: 11 amino acids.

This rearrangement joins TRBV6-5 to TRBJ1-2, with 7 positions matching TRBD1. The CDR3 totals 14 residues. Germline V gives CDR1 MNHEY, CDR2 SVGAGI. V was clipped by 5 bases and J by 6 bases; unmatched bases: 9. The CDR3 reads CASSPRQGRNGYTF. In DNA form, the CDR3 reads TGTGCCAGCAGTCCTCGACAGGGTAGAAATGGCTACACCTTC.

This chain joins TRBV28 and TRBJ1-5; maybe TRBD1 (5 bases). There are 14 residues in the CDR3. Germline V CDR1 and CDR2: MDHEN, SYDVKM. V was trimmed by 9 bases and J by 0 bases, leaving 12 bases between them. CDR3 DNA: TGTGCCAGTCGTGGGGGAGGTAGCAATCAGCCCCAGCATTTT. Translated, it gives CASRGGGSNQPQHF.

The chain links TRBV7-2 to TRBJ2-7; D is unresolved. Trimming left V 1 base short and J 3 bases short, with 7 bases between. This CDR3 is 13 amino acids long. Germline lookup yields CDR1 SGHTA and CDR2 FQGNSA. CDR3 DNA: TGTGCCAGCAGCTTAGTTCACGGCTACGAGCAGTACTTC. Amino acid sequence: CASSLVHGYEQYF.

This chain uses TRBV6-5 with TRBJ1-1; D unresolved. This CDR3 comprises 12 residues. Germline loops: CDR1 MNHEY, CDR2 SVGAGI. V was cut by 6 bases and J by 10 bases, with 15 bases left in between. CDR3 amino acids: CASRARGLGAFF. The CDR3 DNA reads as TGTGCCAGCAGGGCCAGAGGATTGGGAGCTTTCTTT.